A single sample is the source of the 16 T cell receptor beta chains below, sequenced in a study of CD8+CD57+ T cells in acquired aplastic anemia. CDR3 and TCR beta VDJ profiling relied on genomic DNA as the template. TCRdb used MiXCR to reprocess the reads, holding one entry per CDR3 protein. The profile shows a few hundred thousand distinct CDR3 sequences, roughly three fifths of them singletons. The source material was sorted CD4+, CD8+, or CD8+CD57+ T cells (not recorded which) from PBMCs. All receptors derive from a human donor with severe aplastic anemia or a healthy control (not recorded which).

This clonotype was detected ten times or more. The chain uses TRBV28 and TRBJ1-2, with D possibly being TRBD1 (5 bases). The germline V and J ends were trimmed by 10 bases and 2 bases, with 17 bases remaining between them. CDR3 length: 14 amino acids. In germline, CDR1 is MDHEN, CDR2 SYDVKM. The CDR3 DNA reads TGTGCCATTCAAAAGCAGGGCGGGAACTATGGCTACACCTTC. It codes for CAIQKQGGNYGYTF.

The chain has TRBV15 and TRBJ1-1, with D possibly matching TRBD1 (5 bases). Germline CDR1 and CDR2: LNHNV and YYDKDF (reference sequence). This CDR3 region has 13 residues. Trimming stripped 1 base from V and 4 bases from J, with 7 bases between. In DNA, the CDR3 is TGTGCCACCAGCAGAGCGGGGGGCACTGAAGCTTTCTTT. As protein: CATSRAGGTEAFF.

The V and J genes are TRBV5-1 and TRBJ2-3, with D hard to call. Trimming took off 4 bases at V and 2 bases at J, with 11 bases between the two ends. The germline V gene has CDR1 SGHRS and CDR2 YFSETQ. CDR3 length: 14 residues. The chain's CDR3 is CASSLRLPTDTQYF. The CDR3 coding sequence is TGCGCCAGCAGCCTGAGACTCCCCACAGATACGCAGTATTTT.

The chain recombines TRBV20-1 with TRBJ1-1; D is perhaps TRBD1 (5 bases). The germline V gene encodes CDR1 DFQATT and CDR2 SNEGSKA (reference sequence). Trimming took 4 bases from V and 0 from J, leaving 21 bases between them. The CDR3 runs to 17 residues. Here the CDR3 reads CSATDGSEGHMNTEAFF. The CDR3, as DNA: TGCAGTGCTACAGACGGATCTGAAGGACACATGAACACTGAAGCTTTCTTT.

Only one count was recorded for this clonotype. The V call is TRBV5-6, the J call TRBJ2-7; the D is unclear. This CDR3 comprises 15 residues. Germline CDR1 and CDR2: SGHDT and YYEEEE. The ends were cut back, 0 bases at V and 2 bases at J, with 12 bases in the middle. The CDR3 DNA reads TGTGCCAGCAGCTTGGGGGCAGGATCTACCTACGAGCAGTACTTC. Protein sequence: CASSLGAGSTYEQYF.

This clonotype was seen once. This chain uses TRBV7-6 with TRBJ2-3; D tentatively reads TRBD1 or TRBD2 (6 bases each). The CDR3 has 14 residues. The germline V gene encodes CDR1 SGHVS and CDR2 FNYEAQ. V was pared by 5 bases and J by 3 bases, with 12 bases between. CDR3 region: CASSQGGFTDTQYF. The CDR3 nucleotides are TGTGCCAGCAGCCAAGGGGGGTTTACAGATACGCAGTATTTT.

The chain links TRBV7-6 to TRBJ2-2; the match to TRBD1 covers 9 bases. V shed 4 bases, J shed 7 bases, and the junction held 7 bases outside the gene matches. CDR3 length: 15 residues. Germline loops: CDR1 SGHVS, CDR2 FNYEAQ. CDR3 sequence: CASSSGQGSHGELFF. Here the CDR3 DNA reads TGTGCCAGCAGCTCGGGACAGGGATCGCACGGGGAGCTGTTTTTT.

This clonotype was recorded many times. This chain joins TRBV5-1 and TRBJ2-5; D gene unclear. Germline CDR1 reads SGHRS; CDR2 reads YFSETQ. The ends were cut back, 3 bases at V and 4 bases at J, with 4 bases in the middle. The CDR3 spans 11 residues. DNA of the CDR3: TGCGCCAGCAGCTCCCTAGAGACCCAGTACTTC. Its protein product is CASSSLETQYF.

The chain combines TRBV9 with TRBJ2-3; the D gene is possibly TRBD1 (8 bases). The CDR3 is 16 residues long. V gave up 3 bases and J gave up 0 bases, with 14 bases separating them. Looked up from germline, CDR1 is SGDLS and CDR2 is YYNGEE. Here the CDR3 reads CASSAQQGGSTDTQYF. CDR3 DNA sequence: TGTGCCAGCAGCGCTCAACAGGGGGGGAGCACAGATACGCAGTATTTT.

This clonotype was seen at least ten times. The CDR3 reads CASRSVRPQYF. CDR3 nucleotide sequence: TGTGCCAGCAGGTCAGTCAGACCCCAGTACTTC. This rearrangement joins TRBV2 to TRBJ2-7; D gene uncertain. The length of the CDR3 is 11 residues. The V end was cut by 6 bases, the J end by 10 bases, with 13 bases between. CDR1 is SNHLY, CDR2 FYNNEI, per germline. The full variable domain, in which reference TRBV2 and TRBJ2-7 provide the parts outside the CDR3, is EPEVTQTPSHQVTQMGQEVILRCVPISNHLYFYWYRQILGQKVEFLVSFYNNEISEKSEIFDDQFSVERPDGSNFTLKIRSTKLEDSAMYFCASRSVRPQYFGPGTRLTVT.

The chain links TRBV9 to TRBJ2-1; D perhaps matches TRBD2 (5 bases). Trimming shortened V by 5 bases and J by 0 bases, and 9 bases separated the two germline ends. The CDR3 totals 14 residues. Looked up from germline, CDR1 is SGDLS and CDR2 is YYNGEE. The CDR3 region is CASSEGYSYNEQFF. CDR3 DNA sequence: TGTGCCAGCAGTGAGGGCTACTCCTACAATGAGCAGTTCTTC.

This clonotype was observed at least ten times. The chain's CDR3 is CSVEDLQRNTEAFF. The CDR3 nucleotides read TGCAGCGTTGAAGATCTCCAACGGAACACTGAAGCTTTCTTT. The chain couples TRBV29-1 to TRBJ1-1; D is unclear. CDR1 is SQVTM, CDR2 ANQGSEA, per germline. CDR3 size: 14 residues. V was shortened by 0 bases and J by 1 base, with 9 bases between the two germline ends.

The genes are TRBV2 and TRBJ1-2; 8 nucleotides align to TRBD1. Unmatched junction bases numbered 7, after V lost 5 bases and J lost 5 bases. The length of the CDR3 is 14 residues. Germline V CDR1 and CDR2: SNHLY, FYNNEI. CDR3 in amino acids: CASSSLTGGYGYTF. The CDR3 nucleotides are TGTGCCAGCAGTAGCCTTACAGGGGGGTATGGCTACACCTTC.

The chain couples TRBV10-1 to TRBJ2-1; maybe TRBD2 (7 bases). The CDR3 runs to 16 residues. Germline V gives CDR1 WNHNN, CDR2 SYGVQD (reference sequence). V was cut by 6 bases and J by 0 bases, with 15 bases left in between. The CDR3 nucleotides are TGCGCCAGCAGGGGAGGGGCGGGACACTCCTACAATGAGCAGTTCTTC. Translation gives CASRGGAGHSYNEQFF.

The gene calls are TRBV15 and TRBJ1-1; D might be TRBD1 (5 bases). Trimming pared 8 bases from V and 5 bases from J, leaving 21 bases between. Germline V lookup: CDR1 LNHNV, CDR2 YYDKDF (reference sequence). There are 15 residues in the CDR3. The CDR3 here is CATRHRGVGRTEAFF. DNA for the CDR3: TGTGCCACCCGCCATCGGGGCGTGGGGAGGACTGAAGCTTTCTTT.

This clonotype was counted between two and nine times. V and J are TRBV24-1 and TRBJ2-1; no clear D. Germline CDR1 reads KGHDR; CDR2 reads SFDVKD. CDR3 size: 17 residues. With 4 bases removed from V and 2 bases from J, the gap between germline ends came to 17 bases. The CDR3 spells CATSDSAPLPPYNEQFF. The CDR3 nucleotides read TGTGCCACCAGTGACTCGGCCCCTCTGCCTCCCTACAATGAGCAGTTCTTC.